This paragraph covers one T cell receptor beta chain sequence. The sample comes from a study of blood T cell repertoires in COVID-19. Study overall: Donors in the United States, Italy and Spain gave samples during acute or convalescent COVID-19.

As processed by the authors: Quantification of nucleated cells was approximated via reference gene primer amplification. Sequencing used immunoSEQ multiplex PCR; TCRdb keeps in-frame clones, though not all of them. The D gene and trimming were derived from the DNA, and the V and J assignments and clone size from that table. The repertoire consists of about 120,000 clones, with 65% to 80% occurring once and the leading ten covering around 2.5%. The junction had 4 bases not matched to a gene; V was cut back by 0 bases and J by 2 bases. CDR3 size: 16 residues. CDR1 is MDHEN and CDR2 is SYDVKM in the germline V gene.

The chain has TRBV28 and TRBJ1-5; 7 bases match TRBD1. The sequence was obtained from a middle-aged man with acute or convalescent COVID-19. The sequenced material came from peripheral blood. The CDR3 nucleotides read TGTGCCAGCAGTTTATGGTCAGGGACAGGCAATCAGCCCCAGCATTTT. Its protein product is CASSLWSGTGNQPQHF.